This entry describes one T cell receptor (beta chain). Antigen specificity is unknown. This sample stems from a study of somatic mutations in cytotoxic T cells in rheumatoid arthritis. On the study more broadly: Flow cytometry sorted some V beta antibody-stained T-cell populations to nearly 100% purity, V beta1+ cells among them being sequenced for TCRB. Study results and limitations: About an eighth of the roughly 65 patients had a largest CD8+ clone above 20% of CD8+ cells.

The germline V gene encodes CDR1 KGHSY and CDR2 FQNENV. The CDR3 sequence is 14 residues long. V dropped 0 bases and J dropped 7 bases, with 10 bases sitting between them. Libraries were prepared by immunoSEQ multiplex PCR; TCRdb keeps only in-frame clonotypes and omits some of them. The data show approximately 12,000 clones, with 74% seen just once and 9% to 10% held by the top ten. This clonotype was obtained from a man between 65 and 85 years old in good health. Input material: CD8+ T cells sorted from blood. The V gene is TRBV16, the J gene TRBJ2-1; D call uncertain. The CDR3 coding sequence is TGTGCCAGCAGCCAATCGTTAGGAGATAATGAGCAGTTCTTC. This codes for CASSQSLGDNEQFF.